A selection of T cell receptor beta chains follows, all from one sample in a study of cytomegalovirus exposure and HLA in healthy donors. Only in-frame clones appear in the TCRdb table, and some are missing; sequencing was by immunoSEQ multiplex PCR. This table has about 180,000 clones, about four fifths appearing once. Sequencing input: PBMCs. The receptor set was obtained from a woman between 25 and 40 years old in good health and CMV-seronegative. Both conserved end residues are part of each CDR3. Each record gives: clone size, V gene, J gene, D gene, CDR3 protein, CDR3 DNA. A D gene is named only where the DNA matches it firmly. Not every row has a clone size; where given, it reads once, few, many or a size class.

-,TRBV10-3,TRBJ1-4,TRBD1,CAIRGQIEEKLFF,TGTGCCATCAGGGGACAGATTGAAGAAAAACTGTTTTTT
-,TRBV10-3,TRBJ1-3,-,CAITAQGGGNTIYF,TGTGCCATCACGGCTCAGGGAGGTGGAAACACCATATATTTT
-,TRBV6-6,TRBJ2-7,TRBD1,CASSLFGTGNYEQYF,TGTGCCAGCAGTCTATTTGGGACAGGCAACTACGAGCAGTACTTC
-,TRBV7-2,TRBJ1-4,-,CASSFPSGAINEKLFF,TGTGCCAGCAGCTTCCCCAGCGGGGCCATCAATGAAAAACTGTTTTTT
once,TRBV6-6,TRBJ2-1,-,CASSYSKLNEQFF,TGTGCCAGCAGTTACTCAAAGCTGAATGAGCAGTTCTTC
once,TRBV12-5,TRBJ1-2,TRBD1,CASGPGQGGEFYGYTF,TGTGCTAGTGGTCCGGGACAGGGAGGAGAATTCTATGGCTACACCTTC
once,TRBV2,TRBJ1-5,TRBD1,CASSTTGQGGIRNQPQHF,TGTGCCAGCAGCACGACCGGACAGGGAGGTATCCGCAATCAGCCCCAGCATTTT
-,TRBV4-1,TRBJ1-6,TRBD1,CASTKGASSNSPLHF,TGCGCCAGCACAAAGGGGGCGAGTAGCAATTCACCCCTCCACTTT
once,TRBV2,TRBJ2-2,TRBD2,CASTGGGGTGELFF,TGTGCCAGCACGGGAGGGGGAGGGACCGGGGAGCTGTTTTTT
-,TRBV5-1,TRBJ1-1,-,CASSFDSNTEAFF,TGCGCCAGCAGCTTCGACTCGAACACTGAAGCTTTCTTT
-,TRBV25-1,TRBJ1-1,TRBD1,CASSEWGDRGRTFF,TGTGCCAGCAGTGAATGGGGGGACAGGGGGCGAACTTTCTTT
once,TRBV6-1,TRBJ2-2,TRBD2,CASSSFSGAGGELFF,TGTGCCAGCAGTTCTTTTAGCGGGGCTGGGGGGGAGCTGTTTTTT
-,TRBV5-1,TRBJ2-7,TRBD1,CASSLEGGIGISQQYF,TGCGCCAGCAGCTTGGAAGGGGGCATAGGGATATCTCAGCAGTACTTC
-,TRBV4-1,TRBJ1-2,TRBD1,CASSQGLGVPRTGAPRRYGYTF,TGCGCCAGCAGCCAAGGATTGGGAGTACCCCGGACAGGGGCCCCTCGTAGGTATGGCTACACCTTC
-,TRBV6-5,TRBJ2-2,TRBD1,CASRTGGARTGELFF,TGTGCCAGCAGGACAGGGGGCGCGAGGACCGGGGAGCTGTTTTTT
-,TRBV5-1,TRBJ2-1,TRBD1,CASTPGQAYNEQFF,TGCGCCAGCACCCCGGGACAGGCCTACAATGAGCAGTTCTTC
-,TRBV7-8,TRBJ1-4,-,CASGIYGRDEKLFF,TGTGCCAGCGGTATTTATGGGCGGGATGAAAAACTGTTTTTT
few,TRBV18,TRBJ2-5,-,CASSPYQETQYF,TGTGCCAGCTCACCCTACCAAGAGACCCAGTACTTC
once,TRBV4-3,TRBJ1-5,TRBD1,CASSRQGFGQPQHF,TGCGCCAGCAGCCGACAGGGTTTTGGTCAGCCCCAGCATTTT
-,TRBV7-7,TRBJ2-1,TRBD1,CASSYNRGNEQFF,TGTGCCAGCAGCTACAACAGGGGCAATGAGCAGTTCTTC
-,TRBV5-1,TRBJ1-2,-,CASSLDSYGYTF,TGCGCCAGCAGCCTGGACAGTTATGGCTACACCTTC
-,TRBV18,TRBJ2-3,-,CASSSPAEGDTQYF,TGTGCCAGCTCTAGTCCTGCCGAGGGAGATACGCAGTATTTT
-,TRBV6-4,TRBJ2-1,-,CASSDYYRGRDEQFF,TGTGCCAGCAGTGACTATTACAGGGGGAGGGATGAGCAGTTCTTC
-,TRBV9,TRBJ1-4,-,CASSVAEGANEKLFF,TGTGCCAGCAGCGTAGCGGAGGGAGCAAATGAAAAACTGTTTTTT
-,TRBV30,TRBJ2-5,TRBD1,CAWSQGQGGGTQYF,TGTGCCTGGAGCCAGGGACAGGGGGGTGGGACCCAGTACTTC
-,TRBV7-3,TRBJ2-3,-,CASSLGVGANTQYF,TGTGCCAGCAGCTTAGGCGTGGGGGCCAATACGCAGTATTTT
-,TRBV19,TRBJ1-5,-,CASSIIQGSQPQHF,TGTGCCAGTAGTATCATTCAGGGATCCCAGCCCCAGCATTTT
once,TRBV11-2,TRBJ2-5,TRBD2,CASSLAGGVETQYF,TGTGCCAGCAGCTTAGCGGGGGGAGTAGAGACCCAGTACTTC
-,TRBV6-9,TRBJ2-4,-,CAKRRGGADIQYF,TGTGCTAAGAGGAGAGGGGGAGCGGACATTCAGTACTTC
-,TRBV19,TRBJ1-2,-,CASNRQAASNYGYTF,TGTGCCAGTAATCGCCAGGCAGCTTCGAACTATGGCTACACCTTC
once,TRBV30,TRBJ2-5,-,CAWSLGLPGETQYF,TGTGCCTGGAGTCTAGGCCTTCCGGGGGAGACCCAGTACTTC
-,TRBV7-3,TRBJ2-7,-,CASSPTSGSYEQYF,TGTGCCAGCAGCCCGACTAGTGGAAGCTACGAGCAGTACTTC
-,TRBV27,TRBJ2-3,TRBD2,CASSRTSGGVLDTQYF,TGTGCCAGCAGCCGGACTAGCGGGGGGGTCTTGGACACGCAGTATTTT
-,TRBV2,TRBJ1-1,-,CASSELTGNTEAFF,TGTGCCAGCAGTGAATTGACGGGGAACACTGAAGCTTTCTTT
-,TRBV19,TRBJ1-1,-,CASSSGGRGTEAFF,TGTGCCAGTAGTTCGGGGGGGAGAGGCACTGAAGCTTTCTTT
-,TRBV2,TRBJ1-6,TRBD1,CASSKDSGDRGSPLHF,TGTGCCAGCAGTAAAGATTCCGGGGACAGGGGTTCACCCCTCCACTTT
-,TRBV10-3,TRBJ1-4,-,CAISGATNEKLFF,TGTGCCATCAGTGGAGCAACTAATGAAAAACTGTTTTTT
-,TRBV10-3,TRBJ2-7,TRBD1,CAISSNRGSVYEQYF,TGTGCCATCAGTTCTAACAGGGGATCAGTCTACGAGCAGTACTTC